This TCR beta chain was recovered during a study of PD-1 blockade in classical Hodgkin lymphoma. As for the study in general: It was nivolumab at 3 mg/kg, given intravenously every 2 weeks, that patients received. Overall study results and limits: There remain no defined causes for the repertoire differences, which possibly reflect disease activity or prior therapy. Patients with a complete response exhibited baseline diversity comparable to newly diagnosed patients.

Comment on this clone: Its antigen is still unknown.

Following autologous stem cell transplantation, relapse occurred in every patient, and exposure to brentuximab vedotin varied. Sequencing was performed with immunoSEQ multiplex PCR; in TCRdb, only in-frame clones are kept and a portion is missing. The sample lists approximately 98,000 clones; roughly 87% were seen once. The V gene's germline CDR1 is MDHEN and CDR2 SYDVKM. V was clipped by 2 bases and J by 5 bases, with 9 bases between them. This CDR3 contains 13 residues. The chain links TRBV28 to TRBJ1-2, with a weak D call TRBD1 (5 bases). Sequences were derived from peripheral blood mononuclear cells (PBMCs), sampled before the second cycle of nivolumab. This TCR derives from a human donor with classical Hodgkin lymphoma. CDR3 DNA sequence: TGTGCCAGCAGTTTAAGTCAGGGTTATGGCTACACCTTC. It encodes CASSLSQGYGYTF.